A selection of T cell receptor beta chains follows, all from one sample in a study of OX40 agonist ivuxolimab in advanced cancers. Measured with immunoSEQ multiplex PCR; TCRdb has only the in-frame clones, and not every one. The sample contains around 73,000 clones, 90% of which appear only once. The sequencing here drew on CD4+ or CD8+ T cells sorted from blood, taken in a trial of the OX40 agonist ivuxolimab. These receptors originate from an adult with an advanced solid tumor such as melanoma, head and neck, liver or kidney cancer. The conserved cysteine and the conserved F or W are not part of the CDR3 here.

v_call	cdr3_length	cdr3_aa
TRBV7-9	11	ASSPLGPDTQY
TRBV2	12	ASLRAAYTGELF
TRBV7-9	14	ASSSAGGFDQETQY
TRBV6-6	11	ASSFGTAAEAF
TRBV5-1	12	ASSLEGQSNIQY
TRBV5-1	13	ASSLSGLATVEQY
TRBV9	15	ASSIRTSGGPYNEQF
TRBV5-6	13	ASSSLRQMNTEAF
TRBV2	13	ASSQTGATNEKLF
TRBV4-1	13	ASSHLTKEGTEAF
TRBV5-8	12	ASSPGVGRTEAF
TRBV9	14	ASSVDSGIVTGELF
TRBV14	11	ASSSMSGSAYT
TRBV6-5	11	ASSYANTGELF
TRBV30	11	AWSPAGYTEAF
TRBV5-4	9	ASSSNTEAF
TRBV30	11	AWSGQGFTEAF
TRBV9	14	ASSVDLLGPYNEQF
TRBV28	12	ASSFPGTGYEQY
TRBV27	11	ASSTTSRQPQH
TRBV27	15	ASSRGGASYSNQPQH
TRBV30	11	AWSRRGGETQY
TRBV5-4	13	ASSVGTATLYEQY
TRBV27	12	ASRNPDRSREQF
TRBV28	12	ASSLSPRYTEAF
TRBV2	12	ANQTAGGRNTQY